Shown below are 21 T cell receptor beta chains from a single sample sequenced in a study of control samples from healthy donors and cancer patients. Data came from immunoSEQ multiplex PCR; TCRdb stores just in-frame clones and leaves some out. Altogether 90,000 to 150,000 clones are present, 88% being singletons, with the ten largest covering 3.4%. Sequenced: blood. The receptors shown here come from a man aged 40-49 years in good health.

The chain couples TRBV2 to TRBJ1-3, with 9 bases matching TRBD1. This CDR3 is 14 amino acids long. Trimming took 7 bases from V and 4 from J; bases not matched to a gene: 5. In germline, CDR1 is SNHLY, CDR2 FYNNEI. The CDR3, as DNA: TGTGCCAGCATCCGAACAGGGGGCGGAAACACCATATATTTT. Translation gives CASIRTGGGNTIYF.

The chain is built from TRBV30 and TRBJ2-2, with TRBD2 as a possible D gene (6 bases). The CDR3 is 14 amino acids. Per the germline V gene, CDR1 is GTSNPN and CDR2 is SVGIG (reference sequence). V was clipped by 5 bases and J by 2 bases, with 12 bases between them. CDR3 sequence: CAWAGGPNTGELFF. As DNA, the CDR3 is TGTGCCTGGGCCGGAGGGCCCAACACCGGGGAGCTGTTTTTT.

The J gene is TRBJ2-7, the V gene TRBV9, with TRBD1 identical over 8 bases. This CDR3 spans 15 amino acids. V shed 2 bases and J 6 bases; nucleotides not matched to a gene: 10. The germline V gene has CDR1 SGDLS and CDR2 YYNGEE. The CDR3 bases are TGTGCCAGCAGCGTGTCGGGACAGGCTTTTTCCGAGCAGTACTTC. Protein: CASSVSGQAFSEQYF.

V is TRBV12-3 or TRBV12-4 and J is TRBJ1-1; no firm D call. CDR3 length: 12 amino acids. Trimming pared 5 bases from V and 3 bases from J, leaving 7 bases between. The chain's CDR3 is CASSPGYTEAFF. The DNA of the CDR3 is TGTGCCAGCAGTCCAGGATACACTGAAGCTTTCTTT.

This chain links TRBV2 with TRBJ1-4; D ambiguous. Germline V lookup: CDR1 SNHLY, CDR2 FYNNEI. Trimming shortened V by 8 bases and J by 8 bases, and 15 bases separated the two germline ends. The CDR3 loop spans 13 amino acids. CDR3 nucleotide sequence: TGTGCCAGCGGAGTCATGCAGTTAGAAAAACTGTTTTTT. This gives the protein CASGVMQLEKLFF.

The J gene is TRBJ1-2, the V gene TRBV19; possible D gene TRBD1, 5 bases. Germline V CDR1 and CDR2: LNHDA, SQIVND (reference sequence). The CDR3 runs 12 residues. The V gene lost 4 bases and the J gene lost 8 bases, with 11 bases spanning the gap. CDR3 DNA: TGTGCCAGTAGTAAACAGGTGCGGGGCTACACCTTC. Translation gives CASSKQVRGYTF.

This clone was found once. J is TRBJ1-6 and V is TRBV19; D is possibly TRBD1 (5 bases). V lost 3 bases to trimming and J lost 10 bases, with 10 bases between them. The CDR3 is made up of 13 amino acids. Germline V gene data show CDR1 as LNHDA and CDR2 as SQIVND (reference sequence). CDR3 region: CASSITGQSPLHF. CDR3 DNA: TGTGCCAGTAGTATTACGGGGCAGTCACCCCTCCACTTT. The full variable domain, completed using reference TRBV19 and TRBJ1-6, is DGGITQSPKYLFRKEGQNVTLSCEQNLNHDAMYWYRQDPGQGLRLIYYSQIVNDFQKGDIAEGYSVSREKKESFPLTVTSAQKNPTAFYLCASSITGQSPLHFGNGTRLTVT.

The CDR3 region is CASSIGDRRNTEAFF. The CDR3 DNA is TGTGCCAGTAGTATAGGGGACAGGCGAAACACTGAAGCTTTCTTT. The chain has TRBV19 and TRBJ1-1; 8 nucleotides match TRBD1. The V and J ends lost 1 base and 2 bases, in that order; junction bases with no gene match: 3. The CDR3 length is 15 residues. The V gene's germline CDR1 is LNHDA and CDR2 SQIVND (reference sequence).

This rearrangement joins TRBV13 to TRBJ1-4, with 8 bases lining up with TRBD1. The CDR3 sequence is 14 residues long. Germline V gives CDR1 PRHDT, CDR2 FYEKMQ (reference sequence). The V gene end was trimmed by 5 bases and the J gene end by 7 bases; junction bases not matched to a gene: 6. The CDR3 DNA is TGTGCCAGCAGCGTTAGGGACAGGCGTGAAAAACTGTTTTTT. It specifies CASSVRDRREKLFF.

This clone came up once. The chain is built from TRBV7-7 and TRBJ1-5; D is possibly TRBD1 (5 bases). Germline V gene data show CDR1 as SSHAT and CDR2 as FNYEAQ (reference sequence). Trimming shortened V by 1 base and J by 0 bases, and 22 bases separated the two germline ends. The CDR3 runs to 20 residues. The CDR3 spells CASSLGSHLGTGYSNQPQHF. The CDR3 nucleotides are TGTGCCAGCAGCTTAGGGAGTCATCTGGGGACGGGATATAGCAATCAGCCCCAGCATTTT.

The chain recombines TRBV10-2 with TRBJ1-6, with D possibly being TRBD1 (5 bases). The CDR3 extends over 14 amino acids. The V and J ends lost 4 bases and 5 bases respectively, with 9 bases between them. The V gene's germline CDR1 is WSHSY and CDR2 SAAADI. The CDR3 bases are TGCGCCAGCAGTGTGGGACGGGATAATTCACCCCTCCACTTT. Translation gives CASSVGRDNSPLHF.

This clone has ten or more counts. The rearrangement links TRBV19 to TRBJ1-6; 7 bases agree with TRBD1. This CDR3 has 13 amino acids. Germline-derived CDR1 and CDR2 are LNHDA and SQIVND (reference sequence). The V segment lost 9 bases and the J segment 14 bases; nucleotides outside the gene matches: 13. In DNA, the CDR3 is TGTGCCAGCAAACCCCGGGACAGTCAGACCCTCCACTTT. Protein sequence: CASKPRDSQTLHF.

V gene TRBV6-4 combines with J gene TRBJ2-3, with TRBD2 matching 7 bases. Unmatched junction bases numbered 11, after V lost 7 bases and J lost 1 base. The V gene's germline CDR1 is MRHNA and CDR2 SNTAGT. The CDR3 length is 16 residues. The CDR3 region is CASTGGSLGGTDTQYF. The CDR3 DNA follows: TGTGCCAGCACCGGGGGGTCCCTAGGAGGCACAGATACGCAGTATTTT.

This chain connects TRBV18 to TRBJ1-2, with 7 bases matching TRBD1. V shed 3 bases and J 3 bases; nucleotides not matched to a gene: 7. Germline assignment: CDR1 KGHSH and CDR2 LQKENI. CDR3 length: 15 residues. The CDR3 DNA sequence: TGTGCCAGCTCACCCACACAGGGGCCTGACTATGGCTACACCTTC. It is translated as CASSPTQGPDYGYTF.

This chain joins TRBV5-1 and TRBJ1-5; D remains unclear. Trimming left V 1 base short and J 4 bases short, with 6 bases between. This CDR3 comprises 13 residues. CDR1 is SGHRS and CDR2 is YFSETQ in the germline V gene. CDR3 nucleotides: TGCGCCAGCAGCTTGTCCGAGAATCAGCCCCAGCATTTT. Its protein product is CASSLSENQPQHF.

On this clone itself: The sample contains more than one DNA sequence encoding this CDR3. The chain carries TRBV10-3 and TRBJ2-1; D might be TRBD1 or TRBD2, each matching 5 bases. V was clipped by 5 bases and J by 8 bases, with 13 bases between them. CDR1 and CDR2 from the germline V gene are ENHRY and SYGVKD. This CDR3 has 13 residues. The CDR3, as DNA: TGTGCCATCAGTCGGGACCCCCTGGATGAGCAGTTCTTC. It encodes CAISRDPLDEQFF.

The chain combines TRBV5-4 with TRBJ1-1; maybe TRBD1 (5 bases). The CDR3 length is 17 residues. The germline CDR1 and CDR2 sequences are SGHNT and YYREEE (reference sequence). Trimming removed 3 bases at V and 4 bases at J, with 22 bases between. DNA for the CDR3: TGTGCCAGCAGCTCCAAAGCTCAAGGTCTCGGGGGCACTGAAGCTTTCTTT. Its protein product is CASSSKAQGLGGTEAFF.

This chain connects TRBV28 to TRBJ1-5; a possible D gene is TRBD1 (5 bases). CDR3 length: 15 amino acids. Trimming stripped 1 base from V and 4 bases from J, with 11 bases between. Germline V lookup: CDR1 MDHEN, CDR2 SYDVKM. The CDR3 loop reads CASSLSGTRNQPQHF. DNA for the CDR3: TGTGCCAGCAGTTTATCCGGGACCAGAAATCAGCCCCAGCATTTT.

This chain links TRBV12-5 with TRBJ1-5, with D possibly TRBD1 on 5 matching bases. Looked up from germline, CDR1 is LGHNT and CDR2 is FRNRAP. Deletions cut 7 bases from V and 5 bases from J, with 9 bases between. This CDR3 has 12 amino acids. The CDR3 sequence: CASALGDQPQHF. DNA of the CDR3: TGTGCTAGTGCCTTAGGGGATCAGCCCCAGCATTTT.

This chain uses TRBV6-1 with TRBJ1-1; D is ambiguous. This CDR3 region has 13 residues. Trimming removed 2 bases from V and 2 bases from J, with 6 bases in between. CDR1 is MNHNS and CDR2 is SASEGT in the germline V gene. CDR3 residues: CASSEFPNTEAFF. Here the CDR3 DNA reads TGTGCCAGCAGTGAATTCCCTAACACTGAAGCTTTCTTT.

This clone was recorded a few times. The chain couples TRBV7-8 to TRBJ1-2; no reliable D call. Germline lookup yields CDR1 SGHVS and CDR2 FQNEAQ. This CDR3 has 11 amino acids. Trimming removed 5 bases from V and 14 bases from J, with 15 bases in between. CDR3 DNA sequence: TGTGCCAGCAGCACAACTGGACGGCGGACCTTC. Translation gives CASSTTGRRTF. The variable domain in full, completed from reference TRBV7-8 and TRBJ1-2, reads GAGVSQSPRYKVAKRGQDVALRCDPISGHVSLFWYQQALGQGPEFLTYFQNEAQLDKSGLPSDRFFAERPEGSVSTLKIQRTQQEDSAVYLCASSTTGRRTFGSGTRLTVV.